This T cell receptor (beta chain) originates from a study of T cells after yellow fever vaccination. Only a few counts were recorded for this clonotype. In germline, CDR1 is SGHAT, CDR2 FQDESV (reference sequence). CDR3 length equals 16 residues. Trimming at V came to 6 bases and at J to 3 bases, leaving 10 bases not matched to a gene. TCRdb redid the calling of the 5' RACE reads with MiXCR, one entry per CDR3 protein. The sample has some 320,000 distinct CDR3 sequences; over 3.5% are singletons. This material consisted of PBMCs, taken 5 days after the yellow fever booster vaccination. The chain carries TRBV11-1 and TRBJ1-1; 10 nucleotides match TRBD1. The sequence was collected from a man younger than 35 who received the YFV17D yellow fever vaccine. The CDR3 is CASSYRTGGSDTEAFF. CDR3 sequence (DNA): TGTGCCAGCAGTTACCGGACAGGGGGTTCGGACACTGAAGCTTTCTTT.